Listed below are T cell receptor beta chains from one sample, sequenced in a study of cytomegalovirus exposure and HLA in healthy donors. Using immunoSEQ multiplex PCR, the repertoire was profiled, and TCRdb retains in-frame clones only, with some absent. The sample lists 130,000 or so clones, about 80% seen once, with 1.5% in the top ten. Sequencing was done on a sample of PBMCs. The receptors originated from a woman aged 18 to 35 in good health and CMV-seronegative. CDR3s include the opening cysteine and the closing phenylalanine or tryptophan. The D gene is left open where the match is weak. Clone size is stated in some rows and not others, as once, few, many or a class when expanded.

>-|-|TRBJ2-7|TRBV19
CASSTDISYEQYF
TGTGCCAGTAGTACAGATATCTCCTACGAGCAGTACTTC
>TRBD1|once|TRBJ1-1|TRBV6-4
CASSDPGTGVTEAFF
TGTGCCAGCAGTGATCCCGGGACAGGGGTAACTGAAGCTTTCTTT
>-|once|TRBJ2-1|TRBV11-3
CASSFDQDNEQFF
TGTGCCAGCAGCTTTGACCAGGACAATGAGCAGTTCTTC
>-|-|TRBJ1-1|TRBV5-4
CASSLAGVMDTEAFF
TGTGCCAGCAGCTTGGCGGGGGTCATGGACACTGAAGCTTTCTTT
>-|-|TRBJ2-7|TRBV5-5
CASSFRRESNEQYF
TGTGCCAGCAGCTTTAGGCGGGAAAGCAACGAGCAGTACTTC
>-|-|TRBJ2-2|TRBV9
CASSLDINTGELFF
TGTGCCAGCAGTCTTGACATAAACACCGGGGAGCTGTTTTTT
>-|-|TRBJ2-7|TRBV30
CAWSRTPGGSYEQYF
TGTGCCTGGAGTAGGACTCCTGGAGGCTCCTACGAGCAGTACTTC
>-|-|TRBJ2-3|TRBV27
CASSLRGAGVGPPTDTQYF
TGTGCCAGCAGTTTAAGAGGTGCGGGCGTAGGACCCCCCACAGATACGCAGTATTTT
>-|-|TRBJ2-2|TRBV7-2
CASSLVNGGGELFF
TGTGCCAGCAGCTTAGTCAACGGTGGCGGGGAGCTGTTTTTT
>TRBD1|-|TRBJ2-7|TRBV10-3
CATHHGQGFDEQYF
TGTGCCACCCACCACGGACAGGGATTCGACGAGCAGTACTTC
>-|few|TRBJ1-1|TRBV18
CASSLGLGGMNTEAFF
TGTGCCAGCTCACTCGGACTGGGGGGGATGAACACTGAAGCTTTCTTT
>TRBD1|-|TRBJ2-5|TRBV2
CASSGQGQETQYF
TGTGCCAGTAGCGGACAGGGCCAAGAGACCCAGTACTTC
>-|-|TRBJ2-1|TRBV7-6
CASSLAPEHEQFF
TGTGCCAGCAGCTTAGCCCCCGAGCATGAGCAGTTCTTC
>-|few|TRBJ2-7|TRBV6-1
CASALLDSSYEQYF
TGTGCCAGCGCCCTCCTTGACAGCTCCTACGAGCAGTACTTC
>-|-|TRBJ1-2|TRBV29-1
CSGQISRGSGYTF
TGCAGCGGACAAATTTCCAGGGGATCAGGCTACACCTTC
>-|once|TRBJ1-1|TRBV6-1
CASRSRTTMNTEAFF
TGTGCCAGCAGGTCACGAACGACTATGAACACTGAAGCTTTCTTT
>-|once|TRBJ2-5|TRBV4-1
CASSPSGNDQETQYF
TGCGCCAGCAGCCCTTCAGGGAACGACCAAGAGACCCAGTACTTC
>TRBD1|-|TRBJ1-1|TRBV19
CASSMGQGHMNTEAFF
TGTGCCAGTAGTATGGGACAGGGCCACATGAACACTGAAGCTTTCTTT
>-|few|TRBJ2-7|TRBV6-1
CASSEGGELYEQYF
TGTGCCAGCAGTGAAGGCGGAGAGCTCTACGAGCAGTACTTC
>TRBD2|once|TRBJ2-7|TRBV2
CASGPEPGGFGTSGLGNYEQYF
TGTGCCAGCGGACCCGAACCAGGGGGCTTCGGGACTAGCGGCCTGGGGAACTACGAGCAGTACTTC
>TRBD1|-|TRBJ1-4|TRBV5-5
CASSSRQGGEKLFF
TGTGCCAGCAGCTCTCGACAGGGCGGAGAAAAACTGTTTTTT
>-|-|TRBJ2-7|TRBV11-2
CASSRTGMGTYEQYF
TGTGCCAGCAGCCGCACAGGGATGGGGACCTACGAGCAGTACTTC
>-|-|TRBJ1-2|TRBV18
CASSPLTTDSPHGYTF
TGTGCCAGCTCACCACTTACAACCGACAGCCCCCATGGCTACACCTTC
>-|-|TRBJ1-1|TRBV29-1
CSGGGVETEAFF
TGCAGTGGAGGGGGGGTGGAGACTGAAGCTTTCTTT
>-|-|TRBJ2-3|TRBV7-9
CASSLAAQTDTQYF
TGTGCCAGCAGCTTGGCGGCCCAGACAGATACGCAGTATTTT
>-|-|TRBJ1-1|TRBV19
CASKEGGWYTEAFF
TGTGCCAGTAAAGAAGGGGGTTGGTACACTGAAGCTTTCTTT
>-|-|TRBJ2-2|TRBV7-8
CASSRGNTGELFF
TGTGCCAGCAGCCGCGGTAACACCGGGGAGCTGTTTTTT
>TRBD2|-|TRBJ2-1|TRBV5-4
CASSLLAGDPYNEQFF
TGTGCCAGCAGCTTGCTAGCGGGAGATCCCTACAATGAGCAGTTCTTC
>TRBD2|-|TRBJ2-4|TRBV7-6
CASSLGSRLAGNSQYF
TGTGCCAGCAGCTTAGGCTCAAGACTAGCGGGAAACAGTCAGTACTTC
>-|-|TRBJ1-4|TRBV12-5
CASAPGTATNEKLFF
TGTGCTAGTGCTCCCGGGACTGCAACTAATGAAAAACTGTTTTTT
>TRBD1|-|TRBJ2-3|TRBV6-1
CASPGTGTDTQYF
TGTGCCAGCCCCGGGACAGGCACAGATACGCAGTATTTT
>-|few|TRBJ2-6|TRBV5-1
CASSSEGAGANGLTF
TGCGCCAGCAGCTCCGAAGGGGCTGGGGCCAACGGCCTGACTTTC
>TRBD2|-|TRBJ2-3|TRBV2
CASSERGLAVNTDTQYF
TGTGCCAGCAGTGAACGGGGACTAGCGGTGAACACAGATACGCAGTATTTT
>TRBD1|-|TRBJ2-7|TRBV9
CASSLQGSYEQYF
TGTGCCAGCAGCCTACAGGGGTCCTACGAGCAGTACTTC
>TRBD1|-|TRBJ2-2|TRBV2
CASKRTGNTGELFF
TGTGCCAGCAAGCGGACAGGGAACACCGGGGAGCTGTTTTTT
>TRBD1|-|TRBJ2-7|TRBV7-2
CASSLAGTAYEQYF
TGTGCCAGCAGCTTAGCGGGGACAGCCTACGAGCAGTACTTC
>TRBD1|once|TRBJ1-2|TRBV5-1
CASTPRGQGDDGYTF
TGCGCCAGCACCCCTCGAGGACAGGGGGATGATGGCTACACCTTC
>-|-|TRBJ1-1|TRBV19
CASKAPGNTEAFF
TGTGCCAGCAAAGCCCCGGGGAACACTGAAGCTTTCTTT
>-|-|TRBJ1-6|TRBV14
CASSQAYRTNSKLNSPLHF
TGTGCCAGCAGCCAAGCGTACAGGACGAACTCGAAGTTGAATTCACCCCTCCACTTT
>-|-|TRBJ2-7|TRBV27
CASKQGTGSYEQYF
TGTGCCAGCAAGCAGGGTACAGGGTCGTACGAGCAGTACTTC
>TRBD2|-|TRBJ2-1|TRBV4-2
CASSQTLLAEPYNEQFF
TGTGCCAGCAGCCAGACCCTCCTAGCGGAGCCCTACAATGAGCAGTTCTTC
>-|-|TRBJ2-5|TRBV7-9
CASSYQGLQETQYF
TGTGCCAGCAGTTATCAGGGTCTCCAAGAGACCCAGTACTTC
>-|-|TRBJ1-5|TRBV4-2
CASSQWGDSNQPQHF
TGTGCCAGCAGCCAATGGGGGGACAGCAATCAGCCCCAGCATTTT
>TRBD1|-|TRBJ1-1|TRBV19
CASSDDRGTEAFF
TGTGCCAGTTCCGACGACAGGGGGACTGAAGCTTTCTTT
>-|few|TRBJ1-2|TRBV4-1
CASSQDPSTVSYGYTF
TGCGCCAGCAGCCAAGATCCTTCGACAGTTAGCTATGGCTACACCTTC
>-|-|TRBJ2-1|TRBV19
CASRIDVRSGEQFF
TGTGCCAGTAGGATAGACGTCCGATCAGGTGAGCAGTTCTTC
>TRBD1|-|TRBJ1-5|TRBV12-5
CASGSGQGDLKPQHF
TGTGCTAGTGGTTCGGGACAGGGGGATTTAAAGCCCCAGCATTTT
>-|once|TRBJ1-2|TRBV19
CASNQFFGYTF
TGTGCCAGTAACCAGTTCTTTGGCTACACCTTC
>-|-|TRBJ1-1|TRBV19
CASNKEGPMNTEAFF
TGTGCCAGTAATAAGGAGGGCCCGATGAACACTGAAGCTTTCTTT
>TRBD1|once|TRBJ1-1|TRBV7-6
CASSLQGARTEAFF
TGTGCCAGCAGCTTACAGGGGGCGCGCACTGAAGCTTTCTTT
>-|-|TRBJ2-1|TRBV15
CATSRGDSVEQFF
TGTGCCACCAGCAGAGGAGACAGCGTGGAGCAGTTCTTC
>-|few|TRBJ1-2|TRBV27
CASSYTQKDYGYTF
TGTGCCAGCAGTTATACACAGAAAGACTATGGCTACACCTTC
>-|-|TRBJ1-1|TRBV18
CASSLSNSPGMGGQIKAFF
TGTGCCAGCTCACTCTCCAACTCCCCGGGCATGGGCGGACAGATAAAAGCTTTCTTT
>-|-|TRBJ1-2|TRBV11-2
CASSPGGGYTF
TGTGCCAGCAGCCCGGGAGGCGGCTACACCTTC
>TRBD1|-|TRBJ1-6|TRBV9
CASSVGTVNSPLHF
TGTGCCAGCAGCGTCGGGACAGTCAACTCACCCCTCCACTTT
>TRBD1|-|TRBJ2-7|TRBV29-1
CSVVGQGIYEQYF
TGCAGCGTCGTTGGACAGGGGATCTACGAGCAGTACTTC
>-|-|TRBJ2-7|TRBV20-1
CSAAGRGEQYF
TGCAGTGCGGCGGGCAGGGGAGAGCAGTACTTC
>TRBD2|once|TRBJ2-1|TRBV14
CASSPPSGSGNEQFF
TGTGCCAGCAGCCCACCTAGCGGGAGTGGCAATGAGCAGTTCTTC